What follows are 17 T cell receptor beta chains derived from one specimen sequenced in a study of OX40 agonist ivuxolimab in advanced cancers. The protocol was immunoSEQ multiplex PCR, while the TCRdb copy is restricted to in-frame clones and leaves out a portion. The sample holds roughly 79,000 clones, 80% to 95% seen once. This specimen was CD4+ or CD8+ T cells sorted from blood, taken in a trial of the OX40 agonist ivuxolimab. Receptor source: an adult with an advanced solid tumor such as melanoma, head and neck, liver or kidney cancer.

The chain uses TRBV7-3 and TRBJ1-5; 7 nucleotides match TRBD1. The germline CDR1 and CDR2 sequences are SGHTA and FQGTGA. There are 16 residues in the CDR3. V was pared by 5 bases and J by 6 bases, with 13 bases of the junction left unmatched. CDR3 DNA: TGTGCCAGCAGCCCACCGGACAGGCCGGGGAGTCAGCCCCAGCATTTT. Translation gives CASSPPDRPGSQPQHF. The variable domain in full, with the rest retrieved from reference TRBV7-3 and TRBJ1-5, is GAGVSQTPSNKVTEKGKYVELRCDPISGHTALYWYRQSLGQGPEFLIYFQGTGAADDSGLPNDRFFAVRPEGSVSTLKIQRTERGDSAVYLCASSPPDRPGSQPQHFGDGTRLSIL.

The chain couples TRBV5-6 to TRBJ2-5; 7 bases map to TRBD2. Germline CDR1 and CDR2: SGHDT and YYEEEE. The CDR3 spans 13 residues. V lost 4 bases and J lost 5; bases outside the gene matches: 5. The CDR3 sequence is CASSAGRRETQYF. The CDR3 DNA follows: TGTGCCAGCAGCGCCGGGAGGAGGGAGACCCAGTACTTC.

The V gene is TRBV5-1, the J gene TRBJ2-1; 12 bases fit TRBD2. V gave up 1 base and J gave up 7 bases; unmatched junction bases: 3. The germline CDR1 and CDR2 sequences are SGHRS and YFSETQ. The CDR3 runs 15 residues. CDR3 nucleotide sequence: TGCGCCAGCAGCTTGTCTAGCGGGAGGGATAATGAGCAGTTCTTC. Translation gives CASSLSSGRDNEQFF.

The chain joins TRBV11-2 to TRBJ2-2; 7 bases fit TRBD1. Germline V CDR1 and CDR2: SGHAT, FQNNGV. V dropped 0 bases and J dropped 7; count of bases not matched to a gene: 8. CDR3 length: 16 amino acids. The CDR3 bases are TGTGCCAGCAGCTTAGATTCCGCAGGGGGTGTCGGGGAGCTGTTTTTT. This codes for CASSLDSAGGVGELFF.

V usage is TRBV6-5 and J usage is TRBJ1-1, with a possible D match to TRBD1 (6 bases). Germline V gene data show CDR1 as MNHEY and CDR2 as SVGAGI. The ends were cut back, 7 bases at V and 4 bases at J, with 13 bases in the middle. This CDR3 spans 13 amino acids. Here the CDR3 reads CASNRQGLTEAFF. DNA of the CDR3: TGTGCCAGCAATAGGCAGGGGCTCACTGAAGCTTTCTTT.

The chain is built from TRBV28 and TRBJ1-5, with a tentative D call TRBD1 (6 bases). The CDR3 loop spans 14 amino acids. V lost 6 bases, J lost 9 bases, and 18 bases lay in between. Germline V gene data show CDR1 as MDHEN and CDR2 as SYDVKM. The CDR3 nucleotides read TGTGCCAGCAGCCCAAATCAACAGGGAAGGCCCCAGCATTTT. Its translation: CASSPNQQGRPQHF.

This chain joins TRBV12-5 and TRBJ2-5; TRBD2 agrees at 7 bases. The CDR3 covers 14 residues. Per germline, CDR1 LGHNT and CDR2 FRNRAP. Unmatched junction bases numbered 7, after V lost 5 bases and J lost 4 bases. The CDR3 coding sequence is TGTGCTAGTGGTGCTCAGGCTAGCGGAGAGACCCAGTACTTC. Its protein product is CASGAQASGETQYF.

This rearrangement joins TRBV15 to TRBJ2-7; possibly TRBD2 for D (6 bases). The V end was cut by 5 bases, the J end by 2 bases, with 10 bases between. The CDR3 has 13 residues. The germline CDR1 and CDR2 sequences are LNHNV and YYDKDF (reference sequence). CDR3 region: CATSGGTAYEQYF. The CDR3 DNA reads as TGTGCCACCAGCGGCGGGACGGCCTACGAGCAGTACTTC. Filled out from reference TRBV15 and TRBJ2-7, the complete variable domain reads DAMVIQNPRYQVTQFGKPVTLSCSQTLNHNVMYWYQQKSSQAPKLLFHYYDKDFNNEADTPDNFQSRRPNTSFCFLDIRSPGLGDTAMYLCATSGGTAYEQYFGPGTRLTVT.

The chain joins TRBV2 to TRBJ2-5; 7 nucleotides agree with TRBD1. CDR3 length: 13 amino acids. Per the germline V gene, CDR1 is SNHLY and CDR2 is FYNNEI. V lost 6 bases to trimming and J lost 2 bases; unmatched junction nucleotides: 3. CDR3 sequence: CASRRGPQETQYF. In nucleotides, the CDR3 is TGTGCCAGCAGGAGGGGGCCTCAAGAGACCCAGTACTTC.

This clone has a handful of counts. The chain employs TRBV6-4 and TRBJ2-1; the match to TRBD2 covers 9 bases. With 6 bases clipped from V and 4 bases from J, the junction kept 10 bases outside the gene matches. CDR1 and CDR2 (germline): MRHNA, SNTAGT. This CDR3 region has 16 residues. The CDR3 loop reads CASSAGTAGGYNEQFF. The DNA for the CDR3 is TGTGCCAGCAGCGCCGGGACGGCGGGAGGGTACAATGAGCAGTTCTTC.

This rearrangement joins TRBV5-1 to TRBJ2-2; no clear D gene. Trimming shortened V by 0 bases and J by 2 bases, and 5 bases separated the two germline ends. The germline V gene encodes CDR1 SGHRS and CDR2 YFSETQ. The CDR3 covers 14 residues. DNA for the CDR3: TGCGCCAGCAGCTTGGGCGGTAACACCGGGGAGCTGTTTTTT. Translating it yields CASSLGGNTGELFF.

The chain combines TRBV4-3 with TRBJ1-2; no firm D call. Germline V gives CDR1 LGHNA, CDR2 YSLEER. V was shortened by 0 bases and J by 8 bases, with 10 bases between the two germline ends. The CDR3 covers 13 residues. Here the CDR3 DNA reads TGCGCCAGCAGCCAAGACTCCATCCGAGGCTACACCTTC. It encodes CASSQDSIRGYTF.

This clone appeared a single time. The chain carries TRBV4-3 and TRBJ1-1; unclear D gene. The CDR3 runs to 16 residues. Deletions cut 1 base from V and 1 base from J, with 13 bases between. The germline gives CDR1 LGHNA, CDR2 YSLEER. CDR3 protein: CASSQVVEGGNTEAFF. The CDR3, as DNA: TGCGCCAGCAGCCAAGTCGTGGAGGGAGGGAACACTGAAGCTTTCTTT.

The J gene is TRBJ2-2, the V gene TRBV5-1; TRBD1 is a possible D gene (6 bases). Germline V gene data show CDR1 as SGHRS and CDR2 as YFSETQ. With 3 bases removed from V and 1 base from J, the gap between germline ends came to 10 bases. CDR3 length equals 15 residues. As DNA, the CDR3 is TGCGCCAGCAGCTGGGGACAACAGAACACCGGGGAGCTGTTTTTT. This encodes CASSWGQQNTGELFF.

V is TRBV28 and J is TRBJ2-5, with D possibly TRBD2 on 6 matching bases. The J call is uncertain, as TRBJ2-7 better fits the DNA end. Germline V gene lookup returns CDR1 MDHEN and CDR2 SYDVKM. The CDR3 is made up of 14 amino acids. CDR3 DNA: TGTGCCACCTTACGGTCGGGCGGGGCCTACGAGCAGTACTTC. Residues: CATLRSGGAYEQYF.

CDR3 DNA: TGTGCCTGTAGCCCCAGGGTTTATCAGCCCCAGCATTTT. It encodes CACSPRVYQPQHF. The rearrangement joins TRBV28 to TRBJ1-5; D may be TRBD1 (5 bases). Germline CDR1 MDHEN, CDR2 SYDVKM. Trimming took 11 bases from V and 5 from J, leaving 16 bases between them. The CDR3 length is 13 residues.

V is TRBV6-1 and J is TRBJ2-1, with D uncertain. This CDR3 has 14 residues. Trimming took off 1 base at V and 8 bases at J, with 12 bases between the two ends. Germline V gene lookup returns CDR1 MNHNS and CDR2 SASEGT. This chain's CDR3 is CASSEVGPPDEQFF. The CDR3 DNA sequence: TGTGCCAGCAGTGAAGTAGGGCCCCCAGATGAGCAGTTCTTC.